The rows below give T cell receptor beta chains drawn from one sample of a study of OX40 agonist ivuxolimab in advanced cancers. Repertoires were generated with immunoSEQ multiplex PCR, while TCRdb's copy carries only in-frame clones and drops some. The sample lists 85,000 to 100,000 clones; around 90% were seen once. This specimen was CD4+ or CD8+ T cells sorted from blood, taken in a trial of the OX40 agonist ivuxolimab. The receptors originated from an adult with an advanced solid tumor such as melanoma, head and neck, liver or kidney cancer. The CDR3 runs from the conserved cysteine through the conserved F or W. D genes are given only for firm matches. Clone size is shown for a subset of rows, as once, few, many or a class of expanded clone.

TRBV7-9	TRBJ1-2	NA	NA	14	TGTGCCAGCAGAACACCAGCGGTTAACTATGGCTACACCTTC	CASRTPAVNYGYTF
TRBV11-1	TRBJ2-5	NA	TRBD2	15	TGTGCCAGCAGACAGGGACTAGCGGACCAAGAGACCCAGTACTTC	CASRQGLADQETQYF
TRBV5-3	TRBJ2-7	NA	NA	15	TGTGCCAGAATCAACGCGTCGGGGGCTAACTACGAGCAGTACTTC	CARINASGANYEQYF
TRBV28	TRBJ2-7	NA	NA	13	TGTGCCAGTACAGGTGTAAACTCCTACGAGCAGTACTTC	CASTGVNSYEQYF
TRBV15	TRBJ1-1	NA	TRBD1	15	TGTGCCACCAGCAGCCGGGACAGGGAGAACACTGAAGCTTTCTTT	CATSSRDRENTEAFF
TRBV18	TRBJ1-3	few	NA	14	TGTGCCAGCTCACCATTTGAGAGGTTAAACACCATATATTTT	CASSPFERLNTIYF
TRBV5-5	TRBJ2-3	NA	NA	17	TGTGCCAGCAGCACCCACATCGTCGGGGTAGGCACAGATACGCAGTATTTT	CASSTHIVGVGTDTQYF
TRBV6-1	TRBJ2-5	NA	TRBD1	14	TGTGCCAGCAGTGACGACAGGGTTGGAGAGACCCAGTACTTC	CASSDDRVGETQYF
TRBV19	TRBJ1-2	NA	NA	15	TGTGCCAGTACCCCCCGGGACGGGAATAACTATGGCTACACCTTC	CASTPRDGNNYGYTF
TRBV4-1	TRBJ1-4	NA	TRBD1	18	TGCGCCAGCAGCCAAGAATCCTTTCGCCAGGGGGCCTATGAAAAACTGTTTTTT	CASSQESFRQGAYEKLFF
TRBV19	TRBJ1-1	few	NA	13	TGTGCCAGTAGCCCCCGGGTAAACACTGAAGCTTTCTTT	CASSPRVNTEAFF
TRBV7-2	TRBJ2-3	once	TRBD2	16	TGTGCCAGCAGCGACAGACGGGGGGGCGTATCAGATACGCAGTATTTT	CASSDRRGGVSDTQYF
TRBV15	TRBJ1-2	NA	TRBD1	13	TGTGCCACTCGACGCAGGGGGCAAAGTGGCTACACCTTC	CATRRRGQSGYTF
TRBV20-1	TRBJ1-2	NA	NA	11	TGCAGTGCGGGGAGGCTTTATGGCTACACCTTC	CSAGRLYGYTF
TRBV18	TRBJ1-2	NA	TRBD1	15	TGTGCCAGCTCACCACCACAGGGGGCCGACTATGGCTACACCTTC	CASSPPQGADYGYTF
TRBV13	TRBJ1-6	NA	NA	17	TGTGCCAGCAGGTCGAATCAAAAATCGGGGTGGGGATCACCCCTCCACTTT	CASRSNQKSGWGSPLHF
TRBV7-9	TRBJ1-5	NA	NA	15	TGTGCCAGCAGCTCCACAGGGAATAGCAATCAGCCCCAGCATTTT	CASSSTGNSNQPQHF
TRBV19	TRBJ1-6	NA	NA	15	TGTGCCAGTAGTAACCAGCCCAAGGAGAATTCACCCCTCCACTTT	CASSNQPKENSPLHF
TRBV28	TRBJ1-1	NA	TRBD1	14	TGTGCCAGCGACTCCGGGACAGCTTACACTGAAGCTTTCTTT	CASDSGTAYTEAFF
TRBV27	TRBJ2-2	NA	NA	15	TGTGCCAGCAGAAGAGGAGCGCGGAACACCGGGGAGCTGTTTTTT	CASRRGARNTGELFF
TRBV5-1	TRBJ2-7	NA	NA	12	TGCGCCAGCAGCTTAGGGACGGGTGAGCAGTACTTC	CASSLGTGEQYF
TRBV4-1	TRBJ1-1	NA	NA	15	TGCGCCAGCAGCCCCCTGGGGATACAGGGTACTGAAGCTTTCTTT	CASSPLGIQGTEAFF
TRBV18	TRBJ2-7	once	TRBD1	16	TGTGCCAGCTCACCTATGATGGACAGGGGTACCTACGAGCAGTACTTC	CASSPMMDRGTYEQYF
TRBV5-1	TRBJ2-3	NA	NA	13	TGCGCCAGCAGCTTGTTGGGGGCAGATACGCAGTATTTT	CASSLLGADTQYF
TRBV6-5	TRBJ2-5	NA	TRBD1	15	TGTGCCAGCAGTCCTTGGACAGGGCAACAAGAGACCCAGTACTTC	CASSPWTGQQETQYF
TRBV4-3	TRBJ2-7	NA	TRBD1	15	TGCGCCAGCAGCCAAGCTCAGGGGGCGATCTACGAGCAGTACTTC	CASSQAQGAIYEQYF
TRBV28	TRBJ1-5	NA	NA	15	TGTGCCAGCAAACCCCTGGGGAACGGCAATCAGCCCCAGCATTTT	CASKPLGNGNQPQHF
TRBV28	TRBJ2-7	NA	TRBD1	16	TGTGCCAGCAGTTTGGCGGCTGAGGGACAGGGTAACGAGCAGTACTTC	CASSLAAEGQGNEQYF
TRBV18	TRBJ2-7	NA	TRBD1	15	TGTGCCAGCTCACCAGGAGGACAGGGAGCCTACGAGCAGTACTTC	CASSPGGQGAYEQYF
TRBV29-1	TRBJ2-4	NA	TRBD2	14	TGCAGCGCATCTAGCGGGGAGACCAAAAACATTCAGTACTTC	CSASSGETKNIQYF
TRBV28	TRBJ1-5	NA	TRBD1	16	TGTGCCAGCAGTTTAGTTCAGGGGGCCAGCAATCAGCCCCAGCATTTT	CASSLVQGASNQPQHF
TRBV9	TRBJ2-1	NA	TRBD2	16	TGTGCCAGCAGCCCGCTGGGGACTAGCGGGGTCAATGAGCAGTTCTTC	CASSPLGTSGVNEQFF
TRBV12-5	TRBJ2-7	NA	TRBD1	18	TGTGCTAGTGGTTTGGCCGTGCTCATAAGGACAGGACCCCTCGAGCAGTACTTC	CASGLAVLIRTGPLEQYF
TRBV27	TRBJ1-1	NA	NA	17	TGTGCCAGCAGTAGGGCTAGGACCCCGACAGGTAACACTGAAGCTTTCTTT	CASSRARTPTGNTEAFF
TRBV5-1	TRBJ2-6	NA	TRBD1	16	TGCGCCAGCAGCAGTCAACAGGGGACTGGGGCCAACGTCCTGACTTTC	CASSSQQGTGANVLTF
TRBV7-2	TRBJ1-1	NA	TRBD1	16	TGTGCCAGCAGCTTAGGGAGGACAGGGGGCGCCACTGAAGCTTTCTTT	CASSLGRTGGATEAFF
TRBV7-2	TRBJ2-5	NA	NA	12	TGTGCCAGCAGCCCATTCGGGGGAGCCCAGTACTTC	CASSPFGGAQYF
TRBV7-9	TRBJ2-2	NA	NA	14	TGTGCCAGCAGCTTTTACCAGAGCACCGGGGAGCTGTTTTTT	CASSFYQSTGELFF
TRBV19	TRBJ2-1	NA	TRBD1	15	TGTGCCAGTAGTCCCAGGACAGGGGTGTACAATGAGCAGTTCTTC	CASSPRTGVYNEQFF
TRBV6-5	TRBJ2-7	NA	TRBD2	15	TGTGCCAGCCAACTAAGGACTAGCGGCGTCTACGAGCAGTACTTC	CASQLRTSGVYEQYF
TRBV7-9	TRBJ2-2	NA	NA	12	TGTGCCAGCAGCTTAGCCCCCGGGGAGCTGTTTTTT	CASSLAPGELFF
TRBV28	TRBJ2-7	few	TRBD2	15	TGTGCCAGCCACCGCGTCGGGGGAGGGTCCTACGAGCAGTACTTC	CASHRVGGGSYEQYF
TRBV6-5	TRBJ2-6	NA	NA	12	TGTGCCATTCAATCTGGGGCCAACGTCCTGACTTTC	CAIQSGANVLTF
TRBV23-1	TRBJ2-1	NA	NA	14	TGCGCCCGCTCCGGGAGGGGGCCCGGGGATGAGCAGTTCTTC	CARSGRGPGDEQFF
TRBV10-1	TRBJ1-2	NA	NA	13	TGCGCCAGCAGTGAGGGGCAGAACTATGGCTACACCTTC	CASSEGQNYGYTF
TRBV28	TRBJ1-1	once	NA	13	TGTGCCACCACCGTCGGGGGGCGCGAGGATGCTTTCTTT	CATTVGGREDAFF
TRBV9	TRBJ2-2	NA	NA	16	TGTGCCAGCAGCGTAGGGCTTGGGGGGATGGCCGGGGAGCTGTTTTTT	CASSVGLGGMAGELFF
TRBV19	TRBJ2-6	few	NA	15	TGTGCCAGCTCCGGGACAAACTCTGGGGCCAACGTCCTGACTTTC	CASSGTNSGANVLTF
TRBV7-2	TRBJ2-1	NA	TRBD2	16	TGTGCCAGCAGCTCAATAGCGGGGGGTTCCTACAATGAGCAGTTCTTC	CASSSIAGGSYNEQFF
TRBV5-4	TRBJ1-2	NA	TRBD1	14	TGTGCCAGCAGTCAGACAGGGTACGGTAGTGGCTACACCTTC	CASSQTGYGSGYTF
TRBV5-1	TRBJ1-4	NA	TRBD1	14	TGCGCCAGCAATACAGGGGGCGCCGTTGAAAAACTGTTTTTT	CASNTGGAVEKLFF
TRBV9	TRBJ2-2	once	TRBD2	18	TGTGCCAGCAGCGTAACTAGCGGGGGCCCAGGTCGTGGCGGGGAGCTGTTTTTT	CASSVTSGGPGRGGELFF
TRBV6-5	TRBJ2-3	NA	TRBD1	16	TGTGCCAGCAGGTACAGGGGCGCGGCCGGCACAGATACGCAGTATTTT	CASRYRGAAGTDTQYF
TRBV7-9	TRBJ2-2	NA	NA	12	TGTGCCAGCAGCTTAGTCGGCGGGGAGCTGTTTTTT	CASSLVGGELFF
TRBV7-2	TRBJ2-5	NA	TRBD2	16	TGTGCCAGCAGCTTAGAGCTAGCGGGGGGGCAAGAGACCCAGTACTTC	CASSLELAGGQETQYF
TRBV5-4	TRBJ1-4	NA	NA	13	TGTGCCAGCAGCCCGGGGCCCGATGAAAAACTGTTTTTT	CASSPGPDEKLFF
TRBV2	TRBJ2-3	NA	TRBD1	15	TGTGCCAGCAGTGGGCAGGGGGCTGACACAGATACGCAGTATTTT	CASSGQGADTDTQYF
TRBV10-3	TRBJ1-4	NA	NA	14	TGTGCCATCAGTGAGTCACAGGGAAATGAAAAACTGTTTTTT	CAISESQGNEKLFF
TRBV28	TRBJ1-5	NA	NA	14	TGTGCCAGCAGGCATTACCAGGGAAGCCAGCCCCAGCATTTT	CASRHYQGSQPQHF